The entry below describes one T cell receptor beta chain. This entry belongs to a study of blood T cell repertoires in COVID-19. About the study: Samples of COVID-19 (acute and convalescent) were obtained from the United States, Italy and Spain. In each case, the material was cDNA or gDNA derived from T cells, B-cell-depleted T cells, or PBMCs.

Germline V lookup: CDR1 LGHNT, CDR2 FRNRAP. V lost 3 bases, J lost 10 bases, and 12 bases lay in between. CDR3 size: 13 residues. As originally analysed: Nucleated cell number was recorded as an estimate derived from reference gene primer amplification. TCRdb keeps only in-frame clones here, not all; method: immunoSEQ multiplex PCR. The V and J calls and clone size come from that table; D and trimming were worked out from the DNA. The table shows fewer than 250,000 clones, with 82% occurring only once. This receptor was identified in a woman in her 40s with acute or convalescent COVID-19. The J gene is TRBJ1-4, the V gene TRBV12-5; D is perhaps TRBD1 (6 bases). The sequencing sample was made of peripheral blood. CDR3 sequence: CASGLGGSGKLFF. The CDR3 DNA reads TGTGCTAGTGGTTTAGGGGGATCGGGAAAACTGTTTTTT.